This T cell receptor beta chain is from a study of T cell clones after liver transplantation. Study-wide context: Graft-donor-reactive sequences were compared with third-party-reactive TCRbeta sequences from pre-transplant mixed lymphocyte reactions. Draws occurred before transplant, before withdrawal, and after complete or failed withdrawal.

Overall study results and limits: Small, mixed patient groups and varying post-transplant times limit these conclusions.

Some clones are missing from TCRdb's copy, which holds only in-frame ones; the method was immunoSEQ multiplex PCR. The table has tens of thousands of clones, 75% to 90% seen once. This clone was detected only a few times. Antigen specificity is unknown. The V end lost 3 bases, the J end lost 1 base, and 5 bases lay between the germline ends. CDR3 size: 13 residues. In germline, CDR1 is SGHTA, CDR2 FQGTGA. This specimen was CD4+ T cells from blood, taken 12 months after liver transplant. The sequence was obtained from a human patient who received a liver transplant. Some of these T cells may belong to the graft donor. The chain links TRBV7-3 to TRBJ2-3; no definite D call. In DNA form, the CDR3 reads TGTGCCAGCAGCTTCCCAGGCACAGATACGCAGTATTTT. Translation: CASSFPGTDTQYF.